These T cell receptor beta chains were read from a single sample in a study of blood T cells in healthy people across ages. Each CDR3 protein gets one entry after TCRdb re-called the 5' RACE reads with MiXCR. The sample contains under 950,000 distinct CDR3 sequences, 20% to 25% of which appear only once. Sequencing was carried out using blood. The receptor source for this set is an older man in good health. Both conserved end residues are part of each CDR3. A D gene is named only where the DNA matches it firmly. The size entry is marked missing in some rows and otherwise reads once, few, many or a size class.

len	abundance	v_gene	d_gene	j_gene	CDR3nt	CDR3aa
13	many	TRBV5-6	TRBD1	TRBJ1-5	TGTGCCAGCAGCTATGACAGGGGGCAGCCCCAGCATTTT	CASSYDRGQPQHF
12	NA	TRBV12-3/TRBV12-4	NA	TRBJ1-5	TGTGCCAGCAGTTTTTTCAGTCAGCCCCAGCATTTT	CASSFFSQPQHF
16	NA	TRBV18	NA	TRBJ1-6	TGTGCCAGCTCACCACAGGGGACGAATTATAATTCACCCCTCCACTTT	CASSPQGTNYNSPLHF
15	few	TRBV20-1	TRBD2	TRBJ2-1	TGCAGTGCTAGAGGCGGCGGGGGGGCCTACAATGAGCAGTTCTTC	CSARGGGGAYNEQFF
15	NA	TRBV5-1	TRBD1	TRBJ2-5	TGCGCCAGCAGCGAATCCGGGACAGGGGCCGAGACCCAGTACTTC	CASSESGTGAETQYF
13	NA	TRBV5-1	NA	TRBJ2-1	TGCGCCAGCAGCCCTCAGCTAAACAATGAGCAGTTCTTC	CASSPQLNNEQFF
13	few	TRBV12-3/TRBV12-4	NA	TRBJ2-4	TGTGCCACCGCAGGCCAGACCAAAAACATTCAGTACTTC	CATAGQTKNIQYF
17	many	TRBV7-9	TRBD2	TRBJ2-1	TGTGCCAGCAGCTTAGAGCTCAGCGGGGGATCCTACAATGAGCAGTTCTTC	CASSLELSGGSYNEQFF
16	NA	TRBV28	TRBD1	TRBJ1-3	TGTGCCAGCAGTTTAAGGGGGACAGGGTTCGGAAACACCATATATTTT	CASSLRGTGFGNTIYF
16	NA	TRBV6-2/TRBV6-3	NA	TRBJ1-5	TGTGCCAGCAGTCGCCCCAGTCCCGTTAGCAATCAGCCCCAGCATTTT	CASSRPSPVSNQPQHF
13	NA	TRBV29-1	TRBD1	TRBJ1-1	TGCAGCGTTGAAACAGGGGGCGGCTCTGAAGCTTTCTTT	CSVETGGGSEAFF
13	many	TRBV9	NA	TRBJ2-1	TGTGCCAGCAGCGTAGCGGGAGTGAATGAGCAGTTCTTC	CASSVAGVNEQFF
16	once	TRBV9	NA	TRBJ2-3	TGTGCCAGCAGCGTAAAGTGGGAGTGGGTCCCAGATACGCAGTATTTT	CASSVKWEWVPDTQYF
16	few	TRBV5-5	TRBD2	TRBJ2-3	TGTGCCAGCAGCCTAGAGCGGGGGCATAGCACAGATACGCAGTATTTT	CASSLERGHSTDTQYF
14	NA	TRBV4-3	NA	TRBJ1-5	TGCGCCAGCAGCCAACAAGGTACAGGGCAGCTCCAGCATTTT	CASSQQGTGQLQHF
11	NA	TRBV24-1	NA	TRBJ1-2	TGTGCCATCCTGACAGAGTCTGGCTACACCTTC	CAILTESGYTF
14	NA	TRBV12-3/TRBV12-4	NA	TRBJ1-2	TGTGCCAGCATCCTTTCACAGGGAGACTTCGGCTACACCTTC	CASILSQGDFGYTF
15	many	TRBV10-3	TRBD2	TRBJ2-3	TGTGCCATCAGGCCGACTAGCGGGAGTTTCGATACGCAGTATTTT	CAIRPTSGSFDTQYF
15	few	TRBV7-9	NA	TRBJ2-5	TGTGCCAGCAGCTTAGCGCTCGGTTCCCAAGAGACCCAGTACTTC	CASSLALGSQETQYF
19	few	TRBV6-1	TRBD2	TRBJ2-1	TGTGCCAGCAGCCCGGGGGGTGGACTAGCGGGGGGCTCCTACAATGAGCAGTTCTTC	CASSPGGGLAGGSYNEQFF
15	NA	TRBV11-2	TRBD1	TRBJ2-2	TGTGCCAGCAACCCAAGGGGGACAGGGAACGGGGAGCTGTTTTTT	CASNPRGTGNGELFF
15	NA	TRBV5-5	NA	TRBJ1-5	TGTGCCAGCAGCCTCTTCGGGGGTCCCAATCAGCCCCAGCATTTT	CASSLFGGPNQPQHF
17	once	TRBV6-5	TRBD1	TRBJ1-3	TGTGCCAGCAGTTACTCGACAGGGGCTATCTCTGGAAACACCATATATTTT	CASSYSTGAISGNTIYF